This TCR beta chain appears in the sequencing data of a study of cytomegalovirus exposure and HLA in healthy donors. Germline lookup yields CDR1 LNHDA and CDR2 SQIVND (reference sequence). Trimming at V came to 4 bases and at J to 6 bases, leaving 4 bases not matched to a gene. This CDR3 is 14 amino acids long. The study, taken as a whole, reports: Association of about 17,000 TCR beta sequences with HLA alleles was found at 0.05 false discovery rate in a later analysis. From TCR beta sequences, most subjects' HLA-A and HLA-B alleles were reportedly predicted accurately. An apparent linkage of common viral pathogens to several of the most significant clusters emerged in a later analysis.

60 Vbeta and 13 Jbeta primers were used in PCR. Produced via immunoSEQ multiplex PCR; TCRdb's table is partial and in-frame only. The data show 150,000 to 200,000 clones, over 75% seen once. Donors were ostensibly healthy at sampling, although undocumented immune exposures were probable. About this clone itself: Its antigen is as yet unknown.

The sequence derives from a woman aged 45-65 years in good health and CMV-seropositive. V and J are TRBV19 and TRBJ1-2; 11 bases are a match to TRBD1. Sequencing input: PBMCs. The CDR3 region has the DNA TGTGCCAGTAGTACCTGGACAGGGGGCGATGGCTACACCTTC. Translating gives CASSTWTGGDGYTF.